Listed below are T cell receptor beta chains from one sample, sequenced in a study of chemoradiotherapy in HPV16-positive cancers. Sequencing used immunoSEQ multiplex PCR; TCRdb keeps in-frame clones, though not all of them. The table lists about 68,000 clones, almost 90% of them singletons. The sequencing here drew on blood, taken from a patient who underwent chemoradiotherapy. These receptors were taken from a human donor with HPV-associated anogenital cancer. CDR3s include the opening cysteine and the closing phenylalanine or tryptophan. A D gene is named only where the DNA matches it firmly. Part of the rows lack a size; the others show once, few, many or a class for expanded clones.

TRBJ1-3 | . | TRBV19 | . | 14 | CASRSRQTGNTIYF | TGTGCCAGTAGATCCAGGCAGACTGGAAACACCATATATTTT
TRBJ2-7 | TRBD2 | TRBV4-3 | . | 16 | CASSQVILADAYEQYF | TGCGCCAGCAGCCAAGTAATACTAGCGGATGCCTACGAGCAGTACTTC
TRBJ2-7 | TRBD1 | TRBV7-2 | once | 15 | CASSPPGTGPYEQYF | TGTGCCAGCAGCCCCCCCGGGACAGGGCCCTACGAGCAGTACTTC
TRBJ2-7 | . | TRBV6-4 | once | 15 | CASSAGTGSSYEQYF | TGTGCCAGCAGTGCCGGGACTGGCAGCTCCTACGAGCAGTACTTC
TRBJ2-6 | TRBD1 | TRBV19 | . | 18 | CASSTGGEFISGANVLTF | TGTGCCAGTTCCACAGGGGGCGAGTTTATCTCTGGGGCCAACGTCCTGACTTTC
TRBJ2-1 | TRBD1 | TRBV14 | . | 17 | CASSMYRSGQGKGEQFF | TGTGCCAGCAGCATGTATCGGTCGGGACAGGGGAAGGGAGAGCAGTTCTTC
TRBJ1-1 | . | TRBV5-6 | . | 18 | CASSLEQAGGFEYTEAFF | TGTGCCAGCAGCTTGGAACAGGCCGGCGGTTTCGAATACACTGAAGCTTTCTTT
TRBJ1-2 | . | TRBV19 | . | 16 | CASSIDPTGFRYGYTF | TGTGCCAGTAGTATAGATCCTACAGGGTTCCGATATGGCTACACCTTC
TRBJ1-1 | TRBD1 | TRBV7-6 | . | 16 | CASTPGTGVGNTEAFF | TGTGCCAGCACCCCCGGGACAGGGGTTGGCAACACTGAAGCTTTCTTT
TRBJ1-6 | . | TRBV4-2 | . | 16 | CASSQTRQGANSPLHF | TGTGCCAGCAGCCAAACCCGCCAGGGTGCTAATTCACCCCTCCACTTT
TRBJ1-6 | . | TRBV14 | . | 13 | CASSQTAPSPLHF | TGTGCCAGCAGCCAGACCGCCCCATCACCCCTCCACTTT
TRBJ2-7 | . | TRBV5-4 | . | 15 | CASSRGAGLSYEQYF | TGTGCCAGCAGCCGGGGAGCGGGCCTCTCCTACGAGCAGTACTTC
TRBJ1-3 | . | TRBV19 | . | 13 | CASRAGAGNTIYF | TGTGCCAGTAGGGCAGGGGCCGGAAACACCATATATTTT
TRBJ1-5 | . | TRBV6-1 | few | 14 | CASSESGDGQPQHF | TGTGCCAGCAGTGAAAGTGGGGACGGGCAGCCCCAGCATTTT
TRBJ2-2 | . | TRBV19 | once | 15 | CASSIDRGNTGELFF | TGTGCCAGTAGTATAGATCGGGGTAACACCGGGGAGCTGTTTTTT
TRBJ1-6 | TRBD1 | TRBV30 | . | 14 | CAWTPGGFDSPLHF | TGTGCCTGGACCCCAGGGGGCTTCGATTCACCCCTCCACTTT
TRBJ2-5 | TRBD2 | TRBV11-2 | . | 12 | CAGGGPGETQYF | TGTGCCGGGGGAGGGCCCGGGGAGACCCAGTACTTC
TRBJ1-6 | . | TRBV13 | . | 15 | CASSARGSYNSPLHF | TGTGCCAGCAGTGCTAGAGGGAGCTATAATTCACCCCTCCACTTT
TRBJ2-5 | TRBD1 | TRBV30 | . | 14 | CAWSVGTGWETQYF | TGTGCCTGGAGTGTAGGGACAGGATGGGAGACCCAGTACTTC
TRBJ2-7 | TRBD1 | TRBV5-1 | once | 16 | CASSFSGTGGSYEQYF | TGCGCCAGCAGCTTTTCCGGGACAGGGGGGTCCTACGAGCAGTACTTC
TRBJ2-5 | . | TRBV4-1 | . | 14 | CASSQVRLQETQYF | TGCGCCAGCAGCCAAGTGCGGCTTCAAGAGACCCAGTACTTC
TRBJ2-2 | . | TRBV19 | . | 15 | CASSIVESGSGELFF | TGTGCCAGTAGTATTGTCGAGTCGGGGTCCGGGGAGCTGTTTTTT
TRBJ1-1 | TRBD1 | TRBV7-9 | . | 13 | CASSATGVTEAFF | TGTGCCAGCAGCGCAACAGGGGTGACTGAAGCTTTCTTT
TRBJ2-7 | TRBD1 | TRBV28 | . | 13 | CASSSGGPYEQYF | TGTGCCAGCAGTTCAGGGGGCCCCTACGAGCAGTACTTC
TRBJ2-3 | TRBD2 | TRBV10-1 | . | 14 | CASSSGTSTDTQYF | TGCGCCAGCAGTAGCGGGACTAGCACAGATACGCAGTATTTT
TRBJ2-1 | . | TRBV7-2 | . | 14 | CASSFGALDNEQFF | TGTGCCAGCAGCTTTGGGGCTCTTGACAATGAGCAGTTCTTC
TRBJ2-1 | TRBD2 | TRBV19 | . | 17 | CASSIGGGTRKGNEQFF | TGTGCCAGTAGTATAGGTGGTGGGACTAGGAAAGGCAATGAGCAGTTCTTC
TRBJ2-1 | TRBD2 | TRBV28 | . | 15 | CASTPLGTSGKNRFF | TGTGCCAGCACTCCACTCGGGACTAGCGGGAAGAATCGGTTCTTC
TRBJ1-3 | . | TRBV11-2 | . | 14 | CASNVQGSGNTIYF | TGTGCCAGCAACGTACAGGGCTCTGGAAACACCATATATTTT
TRBJ1-1 | . | TRBV9 | . | 13 | CASSPGWGTEAFF | TGTGCCAGCAGCCCTGGGTGGGGCACTGAAGCTTTCTTT
TRBJ1-2 | . | TRBV10-1 | . | 12 | CASSEGGYGYTF | TGCGCCAGCAGTGAGGGTGGCTATGGCTACACCTTC
TRBJ1-1 | . | TRBV30 | . | 12 | CACHSKGTEAFF | TGTGCCTGCCACTCTAAGGGGACTGAAGCTTTCTTT
TRBJ2-1 | . | TRBV10-2 | . | 13 | CASKPTSYNEQFF | TGCGCCAGCAAGCCGACCTCCTACAATGAGCAGTTCTTC
TRBJ2-5 | TRBD2 | TRBV19 | . | 20 | CASTKSDRLAPSFRRVTQYF | TGTGCCAGTACGAAATCGGATCGACTAGCCCCATCTTTCCGGCGGGTGACCCAGTACTTC
TRBJ2-7 | . | TRBV2 | . | 12 | CASNWDVYEQYF | TGTGCCAGCAACTGGGACGTATACGAGCAGTACTTC
TRBJ1-1 | . | TRBV9 | . | 14 | CASSVEGQGLTSFF | TGTGCCAGCAGCGTAGAGGGGCAGGGATTGACATCTTTCTTT
TRBJ2-5 | TRBD2 | TRBV7-2 | . | 12 | CASSLEAGREYF | TGTGCCAGCAGCTTAGAGGCGGGGAGGGAGTACTTC
TRBJ2-3 | TRBD2 | TRBV7-2 | . | 14 | CASSLGRRTDTQYF | TGTGCCAGCAGCCTCGGGAGGCGCACAGATACGCAGTATTTT
TRBJ2-7 | . | TRBV19 | . | 13 | CASSIGEVHEQYF | TGTGCCAGTAGTATTGGCGAGGTCCACGAGCAGTACTTC